One and the same sample provided the 15 T cell receptor beta chains below, sequenced in a study of cytomegalovirus exposure and HLA in healthy donors. PCR primers comprised 60 Vbeta and 13 Jbeta primers. Profiled with immunoSEQ multiplex PCR; TCRdb holds only in-frame clones, not every one. The data hold approximately 200,000 clones, with 81% observed a single time. Sequencing was carried out using PBMCs. The receptors shown here come from a woman aged 18-29 years in good health and CMV-seropositive.

The J gene is TRBJ2-7, the V gene TRBV14; D not resolved. Per the germline V gene, CDR1 is SGHDN and CDR2 is FVKESK. Trimming left V 1 base short and J 0 bases short, with 13 bases between. There are 16 residues in the CDR3. CDR3 in DNA: TGTGCCAGCAGCCAAGCGCGGTACCCGAGCTCCTACGAGCAGTACGTC. Its translation is CASSQARYPSSYEQYV.

V usage is TRBV7-7 and J usage is TRBJ2-5, with 8 bases matching TRBD1. The CDR3 has 13 residues. Germline V CDR1 and CDR2: SSHAT, FNYEAQ (reference sequence). The V and J ends lost 1 base and 5 bases, in that order; junction bases with no gene match: 0. The CDR3 nucleotides are TGTGCCAGCAGCTTAGACAGGGGGGAGACCCAGTACTTC. Translated, it gives CASSLDRGETQYF.

The chain is built from TRBV11-2 and TRBJ1-2, with TRBD1 matching 7 bases. Trimming at V came to 5 bases and at J to 4 bases, leaving 4 bases not matched to a gene. This CDR3 is built from 13 residues. CDR1 is SGHAT and CDR2 is FQNNGV in the germline V gene. In DNA, the CDR3 is TGTGCCAGCAGCGAGACAGGGATCTATGGCTACACCTTC. Protein product: CASSETGIYGYTF. Full variable domain (outside the CDR3, taken from reference TRBV11-2 and TRBJ1-2): EAGVAQSPRYKIIEKRQSVAFWCNPISGHATLYWYQQILGQGPKLLIQFQNNGVVDDSQLPKDRFSAERLKGVDSTLKIQPAKLEDSAVYLCASSETGIYGYTFGSGTRLTVV.

This clone has more than one count but fewer than ten. The chain uses TRBV27 and TRBJ1-3; TRBD1 matches at 7 bases. Unmatched junction bases numbered 7, after V lost 8 bases and J lost 3 bases. Germline loops: CDR1 MNHEY, CDR2 SMNVEV (reference sequence). The CDR3 contains 14 residues. In nucleotides, the CDR3 is TGTGCCAGCGGAGGGGGCAGCTTTGGAAACACCATATATTTT. Encoded protein: CASGGGSFGNTIYF.

The chain is built from TRBV5-1 and TRBJ1-3; tentatively, D is TRBD1 (6 bases). CDR1 SGHRS and CDR2 YFSETQ come from the germline V gene. This CDR3 region has 16 residues. V was pared by 0 bases and J by 0 bases, with 10 bases between. The CDR3, as DNA: TGCGCCAGCAGCTTGGCCGGACAGAGCTCTGGAAACACCATATATTTT. This sequence encodes CASSLAGQSSGNTIYF.

The chain recombines TRBV6-5 with TRBJ2-7; TRBD1 is a possible D gene (5 bases). V lost 2 bases and J 1 base, leaving 6 bases between the germline ends. Germline CDR1 is MNHEY and CDR2 is SVGAGI. The CDR3 covers 13 residues. CDR3 sequence (DNA): TGTGCCAGCAGTTACGGGGCTTCCTACGAGCAGTACTTC. It encodes CASSYGASYEQYF.

The chain couples TRBV27 to TRBJ2-3; 13 bases map to TRBD2. The germline gives CDR1 MNHEY, CDR2 SMNVEV (reference sequence). Trimming removed 2 bases from V and 3 bases from J; junction bases left unmatched: 8. The CDR3 length is 18 residues. In nucleotides, the CDR3 is TGTGCCAGCAGTTTAGTAATGAGACTAGCGGGGGGAACAGATACGCAGTATTTT. It translates to CASSLVMRLAGGTDTQYF.

The V call is TRBV7-8, the J call TRBJ1-5, with D perhaps matching TRBD1 (5 bases). CDR3 size: 15 residues. The germline V and J ends were trimmed by 5 bases and 2 bases, with 13 bases remaining between them. Looked up from germline, CDR1 is SGHVS and CDR2 is FQNEAQ. This CDR3 is CASSPRRGGNQPQHF. The CDR3 coding sequence is TGTGCCAGCAGCCCACGGCGGGGGGGCAATCAGCCCCAGCATTTT. Filled out from reference TRBV7-8 and TRBJ1-5, the complete variable domain reads GAGVSQSPRYKVAKRGQDVALRCDPISGHVSLFWYQQALGQGPEFLTYFQNEAQLDKSGLPSDRFFAERPEGSVSTLKIQRTQQEDSAVYLCASSPRRGGNQPQHFGDGTRLSIL.

This chain joins TRBV6-4 and TRBJ2-3, with a possible D match to TRBD1 (6 bases). This CDR3 is 15 amino acids long. The V gene lost 3 bases and the J gene lost 1 base, with 11 bases spanning the gap. The germline V gene encodes CDR1 MRHNA and CDR2 SNTAGT. CDR3 sequence (DNA): TGTGCCAGCAGTGAGGGACACGCTGGCACAGATACGCAGTATTTT. Translating gives CASSEGHAGTDTQYF.

This CDR3 reads CATQQGYYYGYTF. The CDR3 DNA is TGTGCCACTCAACAGGGATATTACTATGGCTACACCTTC. This sequence joins TRBV19 and TRBJ1-2, with D perhaps matching TRBD1 (6 bases). V was clipped by 10 bases and J by 3 bases, with 15 bases between them. This CDR3 contains 13 residues. Germline V CDR1 and CDR2: LNHDA, SQIVND (reference sequence). The full variable domain, its missing parts supplied by reference TRBV19 and TRBJ1-2, is DGGITQSPKYLFRKEGQNVTLSCEQNLNHDAMYWYRQDPGQGLRLIYYSQIVNDFQKGDIAEGYSVSREKKESFPLTVTSAQKNPTAFYLCATQQGYYYGYTFGSGTRLTVV.

The chain carries TRBV2 and TRBJ2-3; 10 nucleotides line up with TRBD2. Germline V CDR1 and CDR2: SNHLY, FYNNEI. The J segment lost 3 bases and the V segment lost 5 bases, leaving 8 bases of the junction unmatched. The CDR3 sequence is 16 residues long. The CDR3 DNA reads as TGTGCCAGCAGTTACCCCCTAGCGGGAGTAACAGATACGCAGTATTTT. Protein sequence: CASSYPLAGVTDTQYF.

This clone was observed a handful of times. The rearrangement uses TRBV6-1 and TRBJ1-2; 9 nucleotides align to TRBD1. CDR3 length equals 14 residues. In germline, CDR1 is MNHNS, CDR2 SASEGT. V lost 6 bases, J lost 2 bases, and 4 bases stayed unmatched. CDR3 amino acids: CASSGTGRNYGYTF. CDR3 in DNA: TGTGCCAGCAGCGGGACAGGGAGGAACTATGGCTACACCTTC.

This clone was recorded once. J is TRBJ2-3 and V is TRBV4-1; D not certain. The germline V and J ends were trimmed by 1 base and 0 bases, with 5 bases remaining between them. Germline-derived CDR1 and CDR2 are MGHRA and YSYEKL. The CDR3 runs to 14 residues. The CDR3 loop reads CASSQGYSTDTQYF. The CDR3 coding sequence is TGCGCCAGCAGCCAAGGTTATAGCACAGATACGCAGTATTTT.

J is TRBJ2-1 and V is TRBV7-2; D possibly corresponds to TRBD2 (7 bases). The germline V and J ends were trimmed by 3 bases and 7 bases, with 16 bases remaining between them. Per the germline V gene, CDR1 is SGHTA and CDR2 is FQGNSA. The CDR3 covers 15 residues. The CDR3 here is CASSFEGGAFNEQFF. As DNA, the CDR3 is TGTGCCAGCAGCTTCGAGGGGGGGGCTTTTAATGAGCAGTTCTTC.

The chain joins TRBV15 to TRBJ1-5; D is perhaps TRBD1 (6 bases). CDR3 size: 16 residues. V shed 0 bases and J shed 7 bases, with 16 bases lying between them. Germline V gene lookup returns CDR1 LNHNV and CDR2 YYDKDF (reference sequence). The CDR3 region is CATSRDTGRRGQPQHF. CDR3 nucleotides: TGTGCCACCAGCAGAGATACAGGGAGACGGGGCCAGCCCCAGCATTTT. The entire variable domain, with the rest obtained from reference TRBV15 and TRBJ1-5, is as follows: DAMVIQNPRYQVTQFGKPVTLSCSQTLNHNVMYWYQQKSSQAPKLLFHYYDKDFNNEADTPDNFQSRRPNTSFCFLDIRSPGLGDTAMYLCATSRDTGRRGQPQHFGDGTRLSIL.